The 28 T cell receptor beta chains below were found in one sample sequenced in a study of shared clonotypes between healthy human individuals. Produced via immunoSEQ multiplex PCR; TCRdb's table is partial and in-frame only. The table records some 500,000 clones, roughly 95% of them present only once. Sample: naive CD4+ T cells sorted from blood. The subset is: CD45RA+ positively selected. Receptors originate from a woman between 25 and 40 years old in good health.

This rearrangement joins TRBV5-4 to TRBJ2-3, with a tentative D call TRBD2 (6 bases). Trimming removed 2 bases from V and 2 bases from J, with 12 bases in between. The CDR3 is 15 residues long. Germline values: CDR1 SGHNT, CDR2 YYREEE (reference sequence). The CDR3 nucleotides are TGTGCCAGCAGCTTAGGCGGGGCTCTCACAGATACGCAGTATTTT. Translation: CASSLGGALTDTQYF.

The V and J genes are TRBV6-5 and TRBJ2-1; maybe TRBD2 (5 bases). V lost 6 bases to trimming and J lost 10 bases, with 16 bases between them. Germline assignment: CDR1 MNHEY and CDR2 SVGAGI. This CDR3 is 13 amino acids long. CDR3 nucleotides: TGTGCCAGCAGAACTAACAGCGGCAGGGAGCAGTTCTTC. Translating it yields CASRTNSGREQFF.

The chain has TRBV9 and TRBJ2-1; TRBD2 matches at 8 bases. The CDR3 loop spans 14 amino acids. V lost 5 bases and J lost 7; bases outside the gene matches: 8. CDR1 is SGDLS, CDR2 YYNGEE, per germline. CDR3 sequence: CASSQAGVGNEQFF. The DNA for the CDR3 is TGTGCCAGCAGTCAAGCGGGAGTGGGGAATGAGCAGTTCTTC.

This clone appeared once. The chain carries TRBV2 and TRBJ2-3; D is undetermined. V was trimmed by 2 bases and J by 6 bases, leaving 6 bases between them. This CDR3 region has 12 residues. Germline V lookup: CDR1 SNHLY, CDR2 FYNNEI. For the CDR3, the DNA is TGTGCCAGCAGTGAACCCGGGGATACGCAGTATTTT. Amino acids: CASSEPGDTQYF.

In its sample, this clone was seen a few times. V gene TRBV4-1 combines with J gene TRBJ2-2; maybe TRBD1 (6 bases). CDR1 and CDR2 (germline): MGHRA, YSYEKL. The CDR3 extends over 16 amino acids. The V and J ends lost 4 bases and 0 bases respectively, with 12 bases between them. CDR3 DNA: TGCGCCAGCAGCCTTCGCGGACAGTCGAACACCGGGGAGCTGTTTTTT. Translation gives CASSLRGQSNTGELFF.

The chain couples TRBV5-1 to TRBJ2-7; no reliable D call. Germline CDR1 is SGHRS and CDR2 is YFSETQ. The CDR3 has 12 amino acids. Trimming removed 7 bases at V and 2 bases at J, with 10 bases between. Here the CDR3 DNA reads TGCGCCAGCCGGGCCAAAGCCTACGAGCAGTACTTC. Encoded protein: CASRAKAYEQYF.

This chain joins TRBV28 and TRBJ1-3; D remains ambiguous. CDR3 length: 14 amino acids. Looked up from germline, CDR1 is MDHEN and CDR2 is SYDVKM. V lost 2 bases, J lost 3 bases, and 8 bases lay in between. The CDR3 region has the DNA TGTGCCAGCAGTTTAAAAGGGTATGGAAACACCATATATTTT. It translates to CASSLKGYGNTIYF.

The J gene is TRBJ1-1, the V gene TRBV18, with a weak D call TRBD1 (5 bases). The germline gives CDR1 KGHSH, CDR2 LQKENI. The length of the CDR3 is 13 residues. With 3 bases removed from V and 4 bases from J, the gap between germline ends came to 9 bases. CDR3 amino acids: CASSPPGSTEAFF. CDR3 bases: TGTGCCAGCTCACCGCCAGGGAGCACTGAAGCTTTCTTT.

The chain links TRBV15 to TRBJ2-1; 8 nucleotides align to TRBD2. V lost 1 base and J lost 4; bases outside the gene matches: 9. Looked up from germline, CDR1 is LNHNV and CDR2 is YYDKDF (reference sequence). This CDR3 is 17 amino acids long. The CDR3 here is CATSRGAAGGAYNEQFF. As DNA, the CDR3 is TGTGCCACCAGCAGAGGGGCTGCGGGAGGAGCGTACAATGAGCAGTTCTTC.

This clone occurred once. This sequence joins TRBV9 and TRBJ2-2; D unclear. Germline V lookup: CDR1 SGDLS, CDR2 YYNGEE. Trimming shortened V by 0 bases and J by 3 bases, and 12 bases separated the two germline ends. CDR3 length: 16 residues. CDR3 region: CASSVAPYRDTGELFF. CDR3 nucleotide sequence: TGTGCCAGCAGCGTAGCCCCCTATAGAGACACCGGGGAGCTGTTTTTT.

The rearrangement joins TRBV11-2 to TRBJ2-7, with 9 positions matching TRBD1. The germline V gene encodes CDR1 SGHAT and CDR2 FQNNGV. This CDR3 is built from 13 residues. The V and J ends lost 7 bases and 6 bases, in that order; junction bases with no gene match: 7. The CDR3 DNA reads TGTGCCAGCAAGGGCTGGGGACAGGGCGAGCAGTACTTC. Amino acids: CASKGWGQGEQYF.

The chain joins TRBV10-3 to TRBJ2-7; 8 nucleotides agree with TRBD1. Looked up from germline, CDR1 is ENHRY and CDR2 is SYGVKD. The V and J ends lost 10 bases and 5 bases, in that order; junction bases with no gene match: 10. The CDR3 length is 13 residues. This CDR3 is CATEDRVENEQYF. The CDR3 DNA follows: TGTGCCACAGAGGACAGGGTTGAAAACGAGCAGTACTTC.

The CDR3, as DNA: TGCGCCAGCAGCTTTAAGCAGGGAAATGAAGCTTTCTTT. Its protein product is CASSFKQGNEAFF. The chain joins TRBV5-1 to TRBJ1-1, with a weak D call TRBD1 (5 bases). Trimming cost V 2 bases and J 7 bases, with 12 bases left between them. CDR1 is SGHRS and CDR2 is YFSETQ in the germline V gene. This CDR3 region has 13 residues.

V gene TRBV28 combines with J gene TRBJ1-2; 7 bases map to TRBD1. The CDR3 consists of 13 residues. Germline CDR1 reads MDHEN; CDR2 reads SYDVKM. Trimming cost V 7 bases and J 0 bases; bases outside gene matches: 2. CDR3 loop: CASKGGSNYGYTF. DNA of the CDR3: TGTGCCAGCAAAGGGGGCTCTAACTATGGCTACACCTTC.

The chain uses TRBV7-9 and TRBJ2-1, with TRBD2 matching 9 bases. The CDR3 totals 16 residues. V lost 3 bases, J lost 1 base, and 4 bases stayed unmatched. Looked up from germline, CDR1 is SEHNR and CDR2 is FQNEAQ (reference sequence). The CDR3 DNA sequence: TGTGCCAGCAGCTTCGTAGCGGGGGTATCCTACAATGAGCAGTTCTTC. This sequence encodes CASSFVAGVSYNEQFF.

The V gene is TRBV6-6, the J gene TRBJ2-7; D possibly corresponds to TRBD2 (6 bases). Between the trimmed V and J ends, which lost 0 bases and 2 bases, there was a span of 11 bases. This CDR3 has 15 amino acids. The germline CDR1 and CDR2 sequences are MNHNY and SVGAGI (reference sequence). The CDR3 sequence: CASSYSMEGTYEQYF. The CDR3 DNA is TGTGCCAGCAGTTACTCGATGGAGGGCACCTACGAGCAGTACTTC.

This chain's CDR3 is CSVRWQGINIQYF. In DNA form, the CDR3 reads TGCAGCGTTCGGTGGCAGGGGATAAACATTCAGTACTTC. This chain joins TRBV29-1 and TRBJ2-4; possible D gene TRBD1, 6 bases. CDR3 length equals 13 residues. Trimming left V 5 bases short and J 6 bases short, with 14 bases between. Looked up from germline, CDR1 is SQVTM and CDR2 is ANQGSEA.

This clone has just one count. The gene calls are TRBV6-5 and TRBJ1-2; 7 nucleotides align to TRBD1. The germline V gene encodes CDR1 MNHEY and CDR2 SVGAGI. This CDR3 is 14 amino acids long. Unmatched junction bases numbered 4, after V lost 6 bases and J lost 0 bases. CDR3 sequence: CASRRQGPNYGYTF. The CDR3 DNA follows: TGTGCCAGCAGGAGACAGGGTCCTAACTATGGCTACACCTTC.

V usage is TRBV4-1 and J usage is TRBJ2-2; no definite D call. This CDR3 is 15 amino acids long. The V gene lost 0 bases and the J gene lost 3 bases, with 8 bases spanning the gap. Germline CDR1 is MGHRA and CDR2 is YSYEKL. The CDR3 DNA follows: TGCGCCAGCAGCCAAGATCAGGAGTACACCGGGGAGCTGTTTTTT. This gives the protein CASSQDQEYTGELFF.

This chain connects TRBV5-4 to TRBJ2-1; 12 bases match TRBD2. The CDR3 consists of 16 residues. V lost 0 bases to trimming and J lost 4 bases; unmatched junction nucleotides: 2. Germline V gene data show CDR1 as SGHNT and CDR2 as YYREEE (reference sequence). Here the CDR3 DNA reads TGTGCCAGCAGCTTGGAGACTAGCGGGAGTTACAATGAGCAGTTCTTC. Amino acid sequence: CASSLETSGSYNEQFF.

The chain uses TRBV16 and TRBJ2-1; D not certain. Germline-derived CDR1 and CDR2 are KGHSY and FQNENV. The V end was cut by 4 bases, the J end by 7 bases, with 5 bases between. This CDR3 is built from 11 residues. CDR3 DNA: TGTGCCAGCAGCCCGAAAAATGAGCAGTTCTTC. This encodes CASSPKNEQFF.

The chain combines TRBV28 with TRBJ1-4; no reliable D call. V dropped 4 bases and J dropped 0 bases, with 6 bases sitting between them. Germline V gene sequence: CDR1 MDHEN, CDR2 SYDVKM. The CDR3 is 14 amino acids. Here the CDR3 reads CASSSSATNEKLFF. DNA of the CDR3: TGTGCCAGCAGTTCGAGTGCAACTAATGAAAAACTGTTTTTT.

The V and J genes are TRBV27 and TRBJ1-2, with D possibly TRBD1 on 5 matching bases. Germline lookup yields CDR1 MNHEY and CDR2 SMNVEV (reference sequence). The V end lost 3 bases, the J end lost 5 bases, and 13 bases lay between the germline ends. There are 14 residues in the CDR3. CDR3 sequence: CASSLKGIGYGYTF. CDR3 DNA sequence: TGTGCCAGCAGTTTGAAGGGGATCGGATATGGCTACACCTTC.

This chain's CDR3 is CASSPALGVVGYTF. CDR3 nucleotides: TGTGCCAGCTCACCAGCCTTAGGTGTAGTGGGCTACACCTTC. The V call is TRBV18, the J call TRBJ1-2; D gene unclear. Between the trimmed V and J ends, which lost 2 bases and 8 bases, there was a span of 15 bases. The germline V gene encodes CDR1 KGHSH and CDR2 LQKENI. This CDR3 is 14 amino acids long.

V usage is TRBV5-1 and J usage is TRBJ2-2, with D perhaps matching TRBD1 or TRBD2 (5 bases each). V gave up 4 bases and J gave up 4 bases, with 17 bases separating them. The CDR3 has 16 residues. The V gene's germline CDR1 is SGHRS and CDR2 YFSETQ. CDR3 in DNA: TGCGCCAGCAGCAAGGAGGTAGTTCAGGGCACCGGGGAGCTGTTTTTT. Encoded protein: CASSKEVVQGTGELFF.

Turning to this clone: A read error may account for a junction end that differs from germline. This rearrangement joins TRBV5-1 to TRBJ2-5, with D possibly being TRBD2 (6 bases). From germline, CDR1 is SGHRS and CDR2 YFSETQ. CDR3 length: 13 residues. CDR3 sequence reads: CASSPLGLRAQNF. CDR3 nucleotide sequence: TGCGCCAGCAGCCCATTGGGACTTAGGGCCCAGAACTTC.

The chain combines TRBV5-1 with TRBJ2-2; D may be TRBD2 (5 bases). The CDR3 covers 15 residues. Germline-derived CDR1 and CDR2 are SGHRS and YFSETQ. Trimming took off 2 bases at V and 0 bases at J, with 8 bases between the two ends. The CDR3 loop reads CASSFEGANTGELFF. The CDR3 DNA sequence: TGCGCCAGCAGCTTTGAGGGCGCGAACACCGGGGAGCTGTTTTTT.

This chain connects TRBV2 to TRBJ2-6, with D hard to call. The V end lost 4 bases, the J end lost 0 bases, and 4 bases lay between the germline ends. The CDR3 is made up of 14 amino acids. Germline V CDR1 and CDR2: SNHLY, FYNNEI. The CDR3 is CASSVSSGANVLTF. As DNA, the CDR3 is TGTGCCAGCAGTGTGAGCTCTGGGGCCAACGTCCTGACTTTC.